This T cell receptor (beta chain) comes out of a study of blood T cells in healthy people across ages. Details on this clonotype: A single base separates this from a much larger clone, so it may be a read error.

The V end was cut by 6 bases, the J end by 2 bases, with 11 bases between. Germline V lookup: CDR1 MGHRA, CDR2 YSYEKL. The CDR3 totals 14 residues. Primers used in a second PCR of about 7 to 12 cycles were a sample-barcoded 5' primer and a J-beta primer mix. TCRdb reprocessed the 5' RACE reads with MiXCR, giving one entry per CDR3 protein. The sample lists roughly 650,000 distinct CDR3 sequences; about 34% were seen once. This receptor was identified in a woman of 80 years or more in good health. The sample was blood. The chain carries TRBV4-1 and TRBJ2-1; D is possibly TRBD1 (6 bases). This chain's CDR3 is CASSRQEAYNEQFF. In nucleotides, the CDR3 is TGCGCCAGCAGTCGACAGGAGGCCTACAATGAGCAGTTCTTC.